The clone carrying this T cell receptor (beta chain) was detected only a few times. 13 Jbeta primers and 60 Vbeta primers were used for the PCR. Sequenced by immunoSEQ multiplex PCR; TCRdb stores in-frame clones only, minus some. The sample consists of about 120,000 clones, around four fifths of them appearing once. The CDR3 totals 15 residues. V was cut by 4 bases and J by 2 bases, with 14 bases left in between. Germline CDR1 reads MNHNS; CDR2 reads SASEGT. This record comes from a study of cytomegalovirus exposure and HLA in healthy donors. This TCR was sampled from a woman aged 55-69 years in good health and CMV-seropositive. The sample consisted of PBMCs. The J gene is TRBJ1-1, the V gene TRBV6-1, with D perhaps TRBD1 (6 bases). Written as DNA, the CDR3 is TGTGCCAGCAGTGGACAGGAAGAGTCCAACACTGAAGCTTTCTTT. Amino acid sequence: CASSGQEESNTEAFF.